What follows describes a single T cell receptor beta chain. The antigen remains undetermined. Here immunoSEQ multiplex PCR was the method, and the copy in TCRdb shows in-frame clones only, minus some. The table has 150,000 or so clones, around nine tenths seen once. These data are taken from a study of cytomegalovirus exposure and HLA in healthy donors. Study findings and constraints: According to the study, 180 or so TCR beta chains were cytomegalovirus-associated. In vitro data verified a few CMV-associated chains as specific for CMV antigens. According to a later analysis, TCR clusters from the first cohort tended to co-occur in the 90 to 150 validation repertoires.

This TCR was recovered from a man between 18 and 35 years old in good health and CMV-seropositive. Material: PBMCs.

CDR3 protein: CAWSKWGLPSGNTIYF. The CDR3 bases are TGTGCCTGGAGTAAGTGGGGGCTTCCCTCTGGAAACACCATATATTTT. The gene calls are TRBV30 and TRBJ1-3; perhaps TRBD1 as D (6 bases). The CDR3 runs to 16 residues. V lost 2 bases to trimming and J lost 0 bases, with 14 bases between them. CDR1 and CDR2 (germline): GTSNPN, SVGIG (reference sequence).